The clone carrying this TCR beta chain has at least ten counts. Per the germline V gene, CDR1 is SQVTM and CDR2 is ANQGSEA. CDR3 size: 10 residues. Between the trimmed V and J ends, which lost 6 bases and 8 bases, there was a span of 10 bases. MiXCR was run by TCRdb on the RT-PCR reads, yielding one entry per CDR3 protein. Here the sample spans about 680,000 distinct CDR3 sequences, about 14% being singletons. This receptor was obtained from a female donor in good health, serving as a healthy control. The chain combines TRBV29-1 with TRBJ1-2; D gene uncertain. Sequenced: memory CD4+ T cells from blood. CDR3 region: CSVTTPGYTF. DNA of the CDR3: TGCAGCGTGACGACCCCCGGCTACACCTTC.